This entry lists 9 T cell receptor beta chains sequenced from one sample in a study of blood T cell repertoires in COVID-19. Sequencing used immunoSEQ multiplex PCR; TCRdb keeps in-frame clones, though not all of them. The sample yields approximately 240,000 clones, about 90% seen once. The sample taken for sequencing was peripheral blood. The receptors originated from a man aged 30 to 45 with COVID-19, enrolled during active disease.

The table lists this clone with a few counts. V usage is TRBV7-7 and J usage is TRBJ2-5; tentative D call: TRBD1 (6 bases). The CDR3 consists of 13 residues. Germline V lookup: CDR1 SSHAT, CDR2 FNYEAQ (reference sequence). The V end lost 4 bases, the J end lost 1 base, and 7 bases lay between the germline ends. In nucleotides, the CDR3 is TGTGCCAGCAGCTCAGGGGCCCAAGAGACCCAGTACTTC. Protein sequence: CASSSGAQETQYF.

The gene calls are TRBV29-1 and TRBJ2-1, with 9 positions matching TRBD2. J lost 9 bases, V lost 6 bases, and 12 bases had no gene match. Germline V gene sequence: CDR1 SQVTM, CDR2 ANQGSEA. The CDR3 has 14 residues. This CDR3 reads CSVLAAGGRGEQFF. Here the CDR3 DNA reads TGCAGCGTGTTGGCCGCGGGGGGGCGTGGTGAGCAGTTCTTC.

This clone was picked up one time. Different DNA sequences within this sample yield the same CDR3. The chain links TRBV19 to TRBJ2-2; D is undetermined. The ends were cut back, 2 bases at V and 6 bases at J, with 4 bases in the middle. The germline CDR1 and CDR2 sequences are LNHDA and SQIVND (reference sequence). The CDR3 has 12 residues. The CDR3: CASSIRAGELFF. CDR3 nucleotides: TGTGCCAGTAGTATACGGGCCGGGGAGCTGTTTTTT.

The chain has TRBV19 and TRBJ1-5, with 7 positions matching TRBD1. This CDR3 region has 12 residues. Per germline, CDR1 LNHDA and CDR2 SQIVND (reference sequence). The V and J ends lost 4 bases and 6 bases, in that order; junction bases with no gene match: 0. The chain's CDR3 is CASSKGAQPQHF. For the CDR3, the DNA is TGTGCCAGTAGTAAGGGGGCTCAGCCCCAGCATTTT.

The chain combines TRBV9 with TRBJ1-6; TRBD1 is a possible D gene (5 bases). V shed 3 bases and J shed 5 bases, with 9 bases lying between them. CDR3 length: 14 amino acids. From germline, CDR1 is SGDLS and CDR2 YYNGEE. The CDR3 sequence: CASSARVDNSPLHF. The CDR3 DNA reads as TGTGCCAGCAGCGCCAGGGTGGATAATTCACCCCTCCACTTT.

The genes are TRBV2 and TRBJ1-1; 7 positions agree with TRBD1. J lost 2 bases, V lost 11 bases, and 14 bases had no gene match. The germline V gene has CDR1 SNHLY and CDR2 FYNNEI. CDR3 length equals 15 residues. CDR3: CASLYRDRLNTEAFF. The CDR3 DNA follows: TGTGCCTCCCTATACCGGGACAGACTAAACACTGAAGCTTTCTTT.

The rearrangement uses TRBV6-5 and TRBJ1-1, with D possibly being TRBD1 (6 bases). The CDR3 length is 13 residues. V was cut by 5 bases and J by 4 bases, with 11 bases left in between. Germline CDR1 reads MNHEY; CDR2 reads SVGAGI. The CDR3: CASSQGRSTEAFF. The CDR3 region has the DNA TGTGCCAGCAGTCAGGGGAGAAGCACTGAAGCTTTCTTT.

The chain joins TRBV5-1 to TRBJ2-7, with D possibly matching TRBD2 (6 bases). There are 15 residues in the CDR3. Germline V CDR1 and CDR2: SGHRS, YFSETQ. With 4 bases removed from V and 3 bases from J, the gap between germline ends came to 17 bases. The CDR3 DNA follows: TGCGCCAGCAGCATCGGACGGGGGAACAGCTACGAGCAGTACTTC. Encoded protein: CASSIGRGNSYEQYF. The full variable domain, its missing parts supplied by reference TRBV5-1 and TRBJ2-7, is KAGVTQTPRYLIKTRGQQVTLSCSPISGHRSVSWYQQTPGQGLQFLFEYFSETQRNKGNFPGRFSGRQFSNSRSEMNVSTLELGDSALYLCASSIGRGNSYEQYFGPGTRLTVT.

CDR3 amino acids: CATSREAAGNTIYF. For the CDR3, the DNA is TGTGCCACCAGCAGAGAGGCAGCTGGAAACACCATATATTTT. V usage is TRBV15 and J usage is TRBJ1-3, with D unresolved. The V end was cut by 0 bases, the J end by 2 bases, with 5 bases between. The CDR3 is made up of 14 amino acids. The germline V gene has CDR1 LNHNV and CDR2 YYDKDF (reference sequence).